This TCR beta chain was recovered during a study of T cell therapy after organ transplantation. Study at large: Therapy products were autologous CMV-specific T cells, peptide-expanded for about 2 weeks. Patients received a median of 1.92 x 10^8 CMV-specific T cells over 2 to 6 infusions.

As concerns this clone: No antigen is known for it.

Clones were sequenced by immunoSEQ multiplex PCR, and TCRdb holds only the in-frame ones, with some missing. This repertoire shows 40,000 to 60,000 clones, about 95% found once; its top ten account for over 2.5%. Whole-study findings and limits: Confounding by concurrent antirejection or antiviral medications was not assessed. In nonresponders, large pretherapy expansions changed minimally after therapy.

J gave up 1 base and V 2 bases, and 7 bases lay outside the gene matches. Germline V gene lookup returns CDR1 SGHVS and CDR2 FNYEAQ. The CDR3 loop spans 19 amino acids. This TCR came from a human patient who had received a solid organ transplant and had CMV disease. This sample comprised CD8+ T cells from blood, obtained before autologous CMV-specific T cell therapy. The chain is built from TRBV7-6 and TRBJ2-2; 13 bases fit TRBD2. The CDR3 DNA sequence: TGTGCCAGCAGCTTACACCCGGGACTAGCGGGACAGAACACCGGGGAGCTGTTTTTT. It specifies CASSLHPGLAGQNTGELFF.